These 24 T cell receptor beta chains originate from one sample sequenced in a study of blood T cell repertoires in COVID-19. Here immunoSEQ multiplex PCR was the method, and the copy in TCRdb shows in-frame clones only, minus some. Among around 94,000 clones listed, around 82% were seen once. The sequenced material came from peripheral blood. The receptors were sampled from a man in his 60s with acute or convalescent COVID-19.

The chain uses TRBV19 and TRBJ1-3; a weak D match, TRBD1 (6 bases). There are 16 residues in the CDR3. Germline V gives CDR1 LNHDA, CDR2 SQIVND (reference sequence). The V end was cut by 5 bases, the J end by 0 bases, with 14 bases between. The CDR3 reads CASSSSQGISGNTIYF. CDR3 bases: TGTGCCAGTAGTTCGTCGCAGGGGATCTCTGGAAACACCATATATTTT.

J is TRBJ2-1 and V is TRBV19; TRBD1 might be the D (6 bases). The V end was cut by 5 bases, the J end by 3 bases, with 17 bases between. Per the germline V gene, CDR1 is LNHDA and CDR2 is SQIVND (reference sequence). The CDR3 totals 16 residues. CDR3 DNA: TGTGCCAGTAGTTTTATCGGCCAGGGGTTCTACAATGAGCAGTTCTTC. This encodes CASSFIGQGFYNEQFF.

There are a few counts of this clone. The chain links TRBV19 to TRBJ1-1; tentatively, D is TRBD1 (5 bases). The CDR3 spans 14 residues. Trimming pared 7 bases from V and 5 bases from J, leaving 17 bases between. Germline loops: CDR1 LNHDA, CDR2 SQIVND (reference sequence). The CDR3 loop is CASTLDRGGTEAFF. In DNA, the CDR3 is TGTGCCAGTACCTTGGACCGCGGGGGGACTGAAGCTTTCTTT.

This clone was observed a single time. V is TRBV6-1 and J is TRBJ2-3; 7 nucleotides agree with TRBD1. CDR3 length equals 17 residues. CDR1 and CDR2 from the germline V gene are MNHNS and SASEGT. The ends lost 3 bases at V and 2 bases at J; junction bases unmatched: 11. This chain's CDR3 is CASSDQTGKGPTDTQYF. The DNA for the CDR3 is TGTGCCAGCAGTGATCAGACAGGGAAAGGCCCCACAGATACGCAGTATTTT.

The V gene is TRBV7-3, the J gene TRBJ2-7; TRBD1 might be the D (6 bases). The CDR3 has 14 amino acids. Trimming pared 5 bases from V and 1 base from J, leaving 12 bases between. From germline, CDR1 is SGHTA and CDR2 FQGTGA. The CDR3 nucleotides are TGTGCCAGCAGCCCCTCGGACAGATCCTACGAGCAGTACTTC. It specifies CASSPSDRSYEQYF.

V usage is TRBV7-8 and J usage is TRBJ1-5, with 8 bases identical to TRBD1. This CDR3 comprises 15 residues. Germline trimming cut 5 bases from V and 2 bases from J; bases unmatched to any gene: 5. Germline lookup yields CDR1 SGHVS and CDR2 FQNEAQ. The CDR3 DNA reads TGTGCCAGCAGCCTAACAGGGGGTGGCAATCAGCCCCAGCATTTT. This gives the protein CASSLTGGGNQPQHF. Combining the CDR3 with reference TRBV7-8 and TRBJ1-5 gives the whole variable domain GAGVSQSPRYKVAKRGQDVALRCDPISGHVSLFWYQQALGQGPEFLTYFQNEAQLDKSGLPSDRFFAERPEGSVSTLKIQRTQQEDSAVYLCASSLTGGGNQPQHFGDGTRLSIL.

This clone was detected only a few times. The rearrangement joins TRBV19 to TRBJ2-7; possible D gene TRBD1, 5 bases. Trimming took 6 bases from V and 5 from J, leaving 8 bases between them. Germline V gives CDR1 LNHDA, CDR2 SQIVND (reference sequence). CDR3 length: 11 residues. The CDR3 protein is CASSPGNEQYF. CDR3 bases: TGTGCCAGTAGCCCAGGGAACGAGCAGTACTTC.

In this sample, this clone turned up once. This rearrangement joins TRBV6-2 or TRBV6-3 to TRBJ2-7; tentatively, D is TRBD1 (6 bases). The V gene's germline CDR1 is MNHEY and CDR2 SVGEGT. This CDR3 is 15 amino acids long. Trimming stripped 0 bases from V and 5 bases from J, with 14 bases between. The DNA for the CDR3 is TGTGCCAGCAGTTACTCGTCAGGGGCTGGAGACGAGCAGTACTTC. This gives the protein CASSYSSGAGDEQYF.

The rearrangement joins TRBV25-1 to TRBJ2-7; 7 nucleotides align to TRBD1. Looked up from germline, CDR1 is MGHDK and CDR2 is SYGVNS. With 4 bases clipped from V and 3 bases from J, the junction kept 15 bases outside the gene matches. This CDR3 is 17 amino acids long. CDR3 bases: TGTGCCAGCAGTGCCCAAGAGCAGGGGGTATCCCTCTACGAGCAGTACTTC. Protein: CASSAQEQGVSLYEQYF.

The chain employs TRBV29-1 and TRBJ2-1; possible D gene TRBD1, 6 bases. CDR3 length: 13 residues. CDR1 is SQVTM, CDR2 ANQGSEA, per germline. Deletions cut 4 bases from V and 6 bases from J, with 13 bases between. In DNA form, the CDR3 reads TGCAGCGTTGGGGTCTTGGGGGCCAATGAGCAGTTCTTC. Translating it yields CSVGVLGANEQFF.

This clone was seen only a few times. The CDR3 sequence is CATSEGGRDEQYF. In nucleotides, the CDR3 is TGTGCCACCAGTGAGGGAGGGAGGGACGAGCAGTACTTC. The chain recombines TRBV24-1 with TRBJ2-7; 7 positions agree with TRBD2. The CDR3 consists of 13 residues. Germline V gene data show CDR1 as KGHDR and CDR2 as SFDVKD. The V and J ends lost 4 bases and 5 bases, in that order; junction bases with no gene match: 4.

The gene calls are TRBV2 and TRBJ2-7; 7 positions match TRBD1. V was clipped by 4 bases and J by 7 bases; unmatched bases: 13. There are 15 residues in the CDR3. In germline, CDR1 is SNHLY, CDR2 FYNNEI. CDR3 sequence (DNA): TGTGCCAGCAGTGGGCTGTTACCGGGACAGTGGGAGCAGTACTTC. Translated, it gives CASSGLLPGQWEQYF.

The rearrangement links TRBV4-1 to TRBJ2-3; TRBD2 matches at 9 bases. J gave up 6 bases and V 4 bases, and 20 bases lay outside the gene matches. This CDR3 contains 19 residues. Germline V CDR1 and CDR2: MGHRA, YSYEKL. In nucleotides, the CDR3 is TGCGCCAGCAGCCGACAAACCCCCCGGGCTAGCGGGGTTGAGGATACGCAGTATTTT. Its protein is CASSRQTPRASGVEDTQYF.

The V call is TRBV30, the J call TRBJ1-6, with 9 bases matching TRBD1. J lost 7 bases, V lost 1 base, and 5 bases had no gene match. The CDR3 has 15 amino acids. The V gene's germline CDR1 is GTSNPN and CDR2 SVGIG (reference sequence). CDR3 amino acids: CAWSGGQGRNSPLHF. Here the CDR3 DNA reads TGTGCCTGGAGTGGAGGACAGGGGAGAAATTCACCCCTCCACTTT.

Here the CDR3 reads CASSLGQSTEAFF. For the CDR3, the DNA is TGCGCCAGCAGCTTGGGACAGAGCACTGAAGCTTTCTTT. The chain links TRBV5-1 to TRBJ1-1; weak D call: TRBD1 (5 bases). The CDR3 loop spans 13 amino acids. Germline V gives CDR1 SGHRS, CDR2 YFSETQ. The germline V and J ends were trimmed by 0 bases and 4 bases, with 7 bases remaining between them.

This sequence joins TRBV28 and TRBJ1-2; D possibly corresponds to TRBD1 (5 bases). Germline V CDR1 and CDR2: MDHEN, SYDVKM. This CDR3 comprises 13 residues. Trimming removed 6 bases from V and 4 bases from J, with 12 bases in between. The CDR3 nucleotides are TGTGCCAGCAGGACAGCCTCACTCTATGGCTACACCTTC. Translating it yields CASRTASLYGYTF.

The V gene is TRBV24-1, the J gene TRBJ1-5; D possibly corresponds to TRBD1 (5 bases). Germline V gives CDR1 KGHDR, CDR2 SFDVKD. Trimming left V 3 bases short and J 0 bases short, with 8 bases between. This CDR3 has 15 residues. CDR3: CATSDRQSSNQPQHF. The CDR3 nucleotides read TGTGCCACCAGTGATCGACAGTCTAGCAATCAGCCCCAGCATTTT.

The chain carries TRBV15 and TRBJ1-3; possible D gene TRBD1, 6 bases. The V and J ends lost 9 bases and 2 bases respectively, with 17 bases between them. The length of the CDR3 is 15 residues. Germline V CDR1 and CDR2: LNHNV, YYDKDF (reference sequence). CDR3 sequence reads: CATRTASGTGNTIYF. CDR3 coding DNA: TGTGCCACTCGGACAGCTTCAGGGACTGGAAACACCATATATTTT.

The rearrangement uses TRBV7-3 and TRBJ1-1; no definite D call. The CDR3 is 13 amino acids. Germline CDR1 SGHTA, CDR2 FQGTGA. Trimming removed 5 bases from V and 5 bases from J, with 12 bases in between. The CDR3, as DNA: TGTGCCAGCAGCCCCGTTGGAGGGACTGAAGCTTTCTTT. Its translation: CASSPVGGTEAFF.

V and J are TRBV6-5 and TRBJ2-1; the D gene is possibly TRBD1 (6 bases). Germline CDR1 MNHEY, CDR2 SVGAGI. V lost 2 bases and J 5 bases, leaving 10 bases between the germline ends. The CDR3 contains 14 residues. The CDR3 spells CASSYGGGDNEQFF. Written as DNA, the CDR3 is TGTGCCAGCAGTTACGGGGGCGGCGACAATGAGCAGTTCTTC.

V is TRBV3-1 (or the pseudogene TRBV3-2) and J is TRBJ2-2, with D unresolved. Trimming removed 2 bases from V and 4 bases from J, with 11 bases in between. CDR3 size: 15 residues. CDR1 LGHDT and CDR2 YNNKEL come from the germline V gene (reference sequence). The CDR3 region has the DNA TGTGCCAGCAGCCAATCCCGATCCGGCACCGGGGAGCTGTTTTTT. Protein: CASSQSRSGTGELFF.

The genes are TRBV11-2 and TRBJ2-7, with a possible D match to TRBD1 (5 bases). Germline V CDR1 and CDR2: SGHAT, FQNNGV. The CDR3 length is 12 residues. The V gene lost 5 bases and the J gene lost 3 bases, with 8 bases spanning the gap. CDR3 in amino acids: CASSQQDYEQYF. CDR3 DNA sequence: TGTGCCAGCAGCCAACAGGACTACGAGCAGTACTTC.

This clone was seen just once. Within the sample, other DNA sequences also encode this same CDR3. As DNA, the CDR3 is TGCGCCAGCAGCTTGTCTAGCGGCACCGGGGAGCTGTTTTTT. It translates to CASSLSSGTGELFF. V usage is TRBV5-1 and J usage is TRBJ2-2; TRBD2 matches 7 bases. The trim removed 1 base at V and 4 bases at J, leaving 1 base unmatched. Germline V gene lookup returns CDR1 SGHRS and CDR2 YFSETQ. This CDR3 spans 14 amino acids.

The chain is built from TRBV30 and TRBJ1-4, with unresolved D. V was shortened by 1 base and J by 7 bases, with 7 bases between the two germline ends. The CDR3 is made up of 12 amino acids. CDR1 is GTSNPN and CDR2 is SVGIG in the germline V gene (reference sequence). This chain's CDR3 is CAWSGLVEKLFF. In DNA, the CDR3 is TGTGCCTGGAGTGGATTAGTTGAAAAACTGTTTTTT.